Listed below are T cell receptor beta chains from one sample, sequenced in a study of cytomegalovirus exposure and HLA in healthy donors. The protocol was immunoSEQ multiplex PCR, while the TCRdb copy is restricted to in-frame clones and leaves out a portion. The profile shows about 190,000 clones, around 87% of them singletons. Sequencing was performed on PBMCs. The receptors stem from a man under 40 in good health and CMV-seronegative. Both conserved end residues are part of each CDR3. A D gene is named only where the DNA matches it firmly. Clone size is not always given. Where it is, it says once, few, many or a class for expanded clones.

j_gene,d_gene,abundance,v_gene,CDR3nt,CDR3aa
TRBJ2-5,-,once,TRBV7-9,TGTGCCAGCAGCTTCGAGGAAGAGACCCAGTACTTC,CASSFEEETQYF
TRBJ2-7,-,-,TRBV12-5,TGTGCTAGTGGTTTCAAATACGAGCAGTACTTC,CASGFKYEQYF
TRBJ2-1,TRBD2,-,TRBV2,TGTGCCAGCAGGCCCACCGGGACTAGGCCCTACAATGAGCAGTTCTTC,CASRPTGTRPYNEQFF
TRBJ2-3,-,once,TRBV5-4,TGTGCCAGCAGCTTGAGAACTAGCACAGATACGCAGTATTTT,CASSLRTSTDTQYF
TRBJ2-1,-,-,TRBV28,TGTGCCAGCAGTTTGCGCCGACTCTCCTACAATGAGCAGTTCTTC,CASSLRRLSYNEQFF
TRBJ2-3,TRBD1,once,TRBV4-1,TGCGCCAGCAGCCAAGGAAACAGGGGGTACACAGATACGCAGTATTTT,CASSQGNRGYTDTQYF
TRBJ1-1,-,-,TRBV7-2,TGTGCCAGCACCTTCGGGATCACTGAAGCTTTCTTT,CASTFGITEAFF
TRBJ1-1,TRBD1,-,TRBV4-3,TGCGCCAGCAGCCCTAATACAGGGGCAAACACTGAAGCTTTCTTT,CASSPNTGANTEAFF
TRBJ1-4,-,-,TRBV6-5,TGTGCCAGCAGTAGGACCCGGGGAGCTAATGAAAAACTGTTTTTT,CASSRTRGANEKLFF
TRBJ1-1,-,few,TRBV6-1,TGTGCCAGCAGTGCAGGGTATTCCGCCGGAGCTTTCTTT,CASSAGYSAGAFF
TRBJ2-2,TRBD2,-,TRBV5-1,TGCGCCAGCAGCTTGGCAGGCGGGAGGGATACCGGGGAGCTGTTTTTT,CASSLAGGRDTGELFF
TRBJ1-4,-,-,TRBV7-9,TGTGCCAGCAGCTTAGCGCCGTCAGGGGAGAACGAAAAACTGTTTTTT,CASSLAPSGENEKLFF
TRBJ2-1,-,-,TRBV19,TGTGCCAGTAGTATTCAGGGAAGCTCCTACAATGAGCAGTTCTTC,CASSIQGSSYNEQFF
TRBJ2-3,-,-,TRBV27,TGTGCCAGCACCCCGGGGGGCAGTTCGGCAGATACGCAGTATTTT,CASTPGGSSADTQYF
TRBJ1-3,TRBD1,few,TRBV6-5,TGTGCCAGCAGTATAGGGACAGAAGGAAACACCATATATTTT,CASSIGTEGNTIYF
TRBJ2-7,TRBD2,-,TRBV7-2,TGTGCCAGCAGCTTAGGGGCGGGGGACGGGGTTTACGAGCAGTACTTC,CASSLGAGDGVYEQYF
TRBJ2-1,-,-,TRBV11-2,TGTGCCAGCAGCTTTCGAAGCGCAGCCTACAATGAGCAGTTCTTC,CASSFRSAAYNEQFF
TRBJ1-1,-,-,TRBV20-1,TGCAGTGCTAGAGGTTCCGGTCCTTTCTTT,CSARGSGPFF
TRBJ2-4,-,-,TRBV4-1,TGCGCCAGCAGCCAAGGGGGCCCCAAAAACATTCAGTACTTC,CASSQGGPKNIQYF
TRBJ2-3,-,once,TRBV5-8,TGTGCCAGCAGCCCAGGGTCTGGTGTCACAGATACGCAGTATTTT,CASSPGSGVTDTQYF
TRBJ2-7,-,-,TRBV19,TGTGCCAGTAGTATATCAGGTTACGAGCAGTACTTC,CASSISGYEQYF
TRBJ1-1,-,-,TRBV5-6,TGTGCCAGCAAAGTAACAGCGAACACTGAAGCTTTCTTT,CASKVTANTEAFF
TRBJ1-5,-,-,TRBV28,TGTGCCAGCAGTTTTTACGGGGATAGCAATCAGCCCCAGCATTTT,CASSFYGDSNQPQHF
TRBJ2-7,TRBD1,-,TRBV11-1,TGTGCCAGCAGCTCAGAGACGGGACAGGGGACCTACGAGCAGTACTTC,CASSSETGQGTYEQYF
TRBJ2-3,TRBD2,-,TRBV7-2,TGTGCCAGCAGCTTGAGGACTAGCGGGGGTATCGAAGATACGCAGTATTTT,CASSLRTSGGIEDTQYF
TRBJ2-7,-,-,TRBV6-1,TGTGCCAGCAGTGAAGCGCTGGAGACAGGAAGCGAGTACTTC,CASSEALETGSEYF
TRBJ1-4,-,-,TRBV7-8,TGTGCCAGCACCCGGACAGACTCCCAAAATGAAAAACTGTTTTTT,CASTRTDSQNEKLFF
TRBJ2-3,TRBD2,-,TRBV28,TGTGCCAGCAGTTTAACGTGGGTAGCGGGAGATGTGGAGGCAGATACGCAGTATTTT,CASSLTWVAGDVEADTQYF
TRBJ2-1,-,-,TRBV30,TGTGCCTGGTATTCTGGGAGTGGGCAGTTCTTC,CAWYSGSGQFF
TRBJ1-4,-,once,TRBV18,TGTGCCAGCTCCACTTCACAGGGAGTAAATGAAAAACTGTTTTTT,CASSTSQGVNEKLFF
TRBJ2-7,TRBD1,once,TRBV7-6,TGTGCCAGCAGCTCCACGAAGGCGGGACAGGGTCGGTTTTCCTACGAGCAGTACTTC,CASSSTKAGQGRFSYEQYF
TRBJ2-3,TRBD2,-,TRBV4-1,TGCGCCAGCAGCCAACTCATCGGGGGAGCGGGAGAGGGGGTTACTAGCACAGATACGCAGTATTTT,CASSQLIGGAGEGVTSTDTQYF
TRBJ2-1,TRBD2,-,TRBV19,TGTGCCAGTAGCATGACTAGCGGGGATTTCTACAATGAGCAGTTCTTC,CASSMTSGDFYNEQFF
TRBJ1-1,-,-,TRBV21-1,TGTGCCCCCGTCCAGACAGGGCTGGCTTTCTTT,CAPVQTGLAFF
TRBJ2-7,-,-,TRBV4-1,TGCGCCAGCAGCGTAACAGGGACCTACGAGCAGTACTTC,CASSVTGTYEQYF
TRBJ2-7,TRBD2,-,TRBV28,TGTGCCAGCAGTGCACCGGGGACTAGAGGATACGAGCAGTACTTC,CASSAPGTRGYEQYF
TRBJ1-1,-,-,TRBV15,TGTGCCACCAGCAGAGATGTAGGAGTTGGGGGGAGTGGGACTGAAGCTTTCTTT,CATSRDVGVGGSGTEAFF
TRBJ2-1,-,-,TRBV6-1,TGTGCCACAAGCCCGAGCTCCTACAATGAGCAGTTCTTC,CATSPSSYNEQFF
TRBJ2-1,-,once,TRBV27,TGTGCCAGCAGCACTGAGTATAGCTACAATGAGCAGTTCTTC,CASSTEYSYNEQFF
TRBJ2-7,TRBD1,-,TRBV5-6,TGTGCCAGCAGACCGAGACAGGGAAGCTCCTACGAGCAGTACTTC,CASRPRQGSSYEQYF